This TCR beta chain was found in a study of siplizumab effects on memory and regulatory T cells. Generated by immunoSEQ multiplex PCR, the TCRdb table keeps only in-frame clones and is missing some. The profile covers some 100,000 clones, with 80% to 95% appearing a single time and under 0.15% taken by the ten largest. The receptor was derived from a human donor in good health. Sequencing was performed on CD4+ T cells sorted from blood.

The CDR3 loop reads CASTAPGQGATEQYF. CDR3 nucleotide sequence: TGTGCCAGCACCGCGCCGGGACAGGGGGCGACCGAGCAGTACTTC. The rearrangement uses TRBV6-5 and TRBJ2-7; 12 nucleotides match TRBD1. This CDR3 has 15 residues. With V trimmed by 7 bases and J by 6 bases, 10 bases remained unmatched. The V gene's germline CDR1 is MNHEY and CDR2 SVGAGI.